These 20 T cell receptor beta chains originate from one sample sequenced in a study of cytomegalovirus exposure and HLA in healthy donors. The table came from immunoSEQ multiplex PCR; TCRdb's copy has only in-frame clones and leaves some out. In the table there are roughly 300,000 clones, more than 80% of which are singletons. Sequencing was performed on PBMCs. These receptors all stem from a woman aged 18-29 years in good health and CMV-seronegative.

This sequence joins TRBV29-1 and TRBJ1-4; D call uncertain. CDR1 and CDR2 from the germline V gene are SQVTM and ANQGSEA. Between the trimmed V and J ends, which lost 3 bases and 12 bases, there was a span of 14 bases. This CDR3 comprises 12 residues. CDR3 coding DNA: TGCAGCGTTGAGATTTCAGGAAGTCAACTGTTTTTT. This codes for CSVEISGSQLFF.

This clone occurred a few times. The chain uses TRBV6-5 and TRBJ2-2; 7 bases fit TRBD2. CDR3 size: 16 residues. CDR1 is MNHEY, CDR2 SVGAGI, per germline. The V and J ends lost 4 bases and 3 bases, in that order; junction bases with no gene match: 8. DNA of the CDR3: TGTGCCAGCAGTTCCGGTCGGGGGGTCGACACCGGGGAGCTGTTTTTT. This translates into CASSSGRGVDTGELFF.

The chain recombines TRBV4-3 with TRBJ2-6; possible D gene TRBD2, 7 bases. The germline V gene has CDR1 LGHNA and CDR2 YSLEER. The CDR3 consists of 14 residues. V was trimmed by 4 bases and J by 6 bases, leaving 10 bases between them. The CDR3 protein is CASSRGGEANVLTF. CDR3 bases: TGCGCCAGCAGCCGGGGGGGCGAGGCCAACGTCCTGACTTTC.

The V and J genes are TRBV18 and TRBJ1-2; 10 positions agree with TRBD1. Looked up from germline, CDR1 is KGHSH and CDR2 is LQKENI. V was pared by 3 bases and J by 2 bases, with 3 bases of the junction left unmatched. This CDR3 comprises 15 residues. CDR3 DNA sequence: TGTGCCAGCTCACCTGGGACAGGGGAGAACTATGGCTACACCTTC. Amino acid sequence: CASSPGTGENYGYTF.

The chain uses TRBV28 and TRBJ2-7; D is uncertain. CDR3 length: 14 amino acids. V lost 3 bases and J 4 bases, leaving 13 bases between the germline ends. Germline-derived CDR1 and CDR2 are MDHEN and SYDVKM. As DNA, the CDR3 is TGTGCCAGCAGTTTCCCGGCCAAGAGGTACGAGCAGTACTTC. Residues: CASSFPAKRYEQYF.

The chain combines TRBV6-5 with TRBJ2-1; D perhaps matches TRBD2 (7 bases). CDR3 length: 14 amino acids. Trimming removed 3 bases at V and 7 bases at J, with 13 bases between. CDR1 is MNHEY and CDR2 is SVGAGI in the germline V gene. CDR3: CASSYRGRGNEQFF. CDR3 sequence (DNA): TGTGCCAGCAGTTATAGAGGGAGGGGGAATGAGCAGTTCTTC.

The chain combines TRBV5-1 with TRBJ2-1; maybe TRBD2 (6 bases). This CDR3 is 15 amino acids long. V dropped 3 bases and J dropped 3 bases, with 13 bases sitting between them. Germline V gene lookup returns CDR1 SGHRS and CDR2 YFSETQ. CDR3: CASSSSSVHYNEQFF. The CDR3 DNA sequence: TGCGCCAGCAGCTCCTCTAGCGTCCACTACAATGAGCAGTTCTTC.

As to this clone: This specimen includes other DNA sequences encoding the same CDR3. J is TRBJ2-5 and V is TRBV9, with no clear D. Germline V lookup: CDR1 SGDLS, CDR2 YYNGEE. The CDR3 totals 13 residues. Trimming cost V 0 bases and J 1 base, with 4 bases left between them. The DNA for the CDR3 is TGTGCCAGCAGCGTAGGGGCCCAAGAGACCCAGTACTTC. This codes for CASSVGAQETQYF.

The chain has TRBV5-6 and TRBJ1-5, with 10 bases that match TRBD1. The CDR3 is 17 amino acids. Per the germline V gene, CDR1 is SGHDT and CDR2 is YYEEEE. V lost 3 bases and J lost 2; bases outside the gene matches: 8. The CDR3: CASSSGQGRGGNQPQHF. CDR3 in DNA: TGTGCCAGCAGCTCGGGACAGGGGAGAGGCGGCAATCAGCCCCAGCATTTT. Full variable domain (remainder filled in from reference TRBV5-6 and TRBJ1-5): DAGVTQSPTHLIKTRGQQVTLRCSPKSGHDTVSWYQQALGQGPQFIFQYYEEEERQRGNFPDRFSGHQFPNYSSELNVNALLLGDSALYLCASSSGQGRGGNQPQHFGDGTRLSIL.

V gene TRBV18 combines with J gene TRBJ2-7, with TRBD2 as a possible D gene (6 bases). Per the germline V gene, CDR1 is KGHSH and CDR2 is LQKENI. There are 13 residues in the CDR3. The ends were cut back, 5 bases at V and 5 bases at J, with 13 bases in the middle. CDR3 nucleotide sequence: TGTGCCAGCTCAGCATTCGGGGAGGACGAGCAGTACTTC. Residues: CASSAFGEDEQYF.

The rearrangement joins TRBV28 to TRBJ2-4; 8 bases are shared with TRBD1. Trimming removed 7 bases from V and 0 bases from J; junction bases left unmatched: 11. CDR1 is MDHEN, CDR2 SYDVKM, per germline. CDR3 size: 17 residues. CDR3 in amino acids: CASTGTQGALAKNIQYF. In DNA, the CDR3 is TGTGCCAGCACCGGCACCCAGGGGGCCCTAGCCAAAAACATTCAGTACTTC.

V and J are TRBV5-1 and TRBJ2-5; 14 bases agree with TRBD2. Germline trimming cut 2 bases from V and 4 bases from J; bases unmatched to any gene: 1. The CDR3 length is 15 residues. Germline-derived CDR1 and CDR2 are SGHRS and YFSETQ. The CDR3 DNA reads as TGCGCCAGCAGCTTAGGACTAGCGGGAGGAGAGACCCAGTACTTC. It specifies CASSLGLAGGETQYF.

The chain is built from TRBV4-3 and TRBJ2-5; the D gene is possibly TRBD2 (6 bases). Trimming removed 8 bases from V and 5 bases from J, with 21 bases in between. CDR1 and CDR2 (germline): LGHNA, YSLEER. The CDR3 has 15 amino acids. DNA for the CDR3: TGCGCCAGCGCGACCAACGGGAGAGTTGGGGAGACCCAGTACTTC. This translates into CASATNGRVGETQYF.

V gene TRBV5-4 combines with J gene TRBJ1-2, with D possibly being TRBD1 (6 bases). V gave up 4 bases and J gave up 2 bases, with 12 bases separating them. The CDR3 covers 14 residues. Germline V gene sequence: CDR1 SGHNT, CDR2 YYREEE (reference sequence). CDR3 loop: CASSPDQGNYGYTF. CDR3 bases: TGTGCCAGCAGCCCCGATCAGGGGAACTATGGCTACACCTTC.

The rearrangement uses TRBV7-6 and TRBJ2-7; 16 nucleotides line up with TRBD2. The germline V gene encodes CDR1 SGHVS and CDR2 FNYEAQ. This CDR3 is 18 amino acids long. J gave up 5 bases and V 3 bases, and 10 bases lay outside the gene matches. The CDR3 protein is CASSLAGTSGRAYDEQYF. In nucleotides, the CDR3 is TGTGCCAGCAGCTTGGCCGGGACTAGCGGGAGGGCCTATGACGAGCAGTACTTC.

This rearrangement joins TRBV2 to TRBJ2-7; 8 nucleotides match TRBD2. The CDR3 length is 15 residues. The V and J ends lost 2 bases and 2 bases, in that order; junction bases with no gene match: 5. Germline values: CDR1 SNHLY, CDR2 FYNNEI. This CDR3 is CASSEISGVAYEQYF. CDR3 nucleotide sequence: TGTGCCAGCAGTGAAATTAGCGGGGTAGCCTACGAGCAGTACTTC.

The chain uses TRBV7-9 and TRBJ2-7; 8 bases align to TRBD2. V lost 3 bases and J lost 5; bases outside the gene matches: 9. Looked up from germline, CDR1 is SEHNR and CDR2 is FQNEAQ (reference sequence). This CDR3 contains 15 residues. The DNA for the CDR3 is TGTGCCAGCAGCTTGTATGGTAGCGGGGCCCACGAGCAGTACTTC. Amino acid sequence: CASSLYGSGAHEQYF.

The chain is built from TRBV9 and TRBJ2-5, with 7 bases identical to TRBD2. V gave up 0 bases and J gave up 6 bases; unmatched junction bases: 5. CDR3 length equals 14 residues. CDR1 and CDR2 from the germline V gene are SGDLS and YYNGEE. The CDR3 region has the DNA TGTGCCAGCAGCGTAGACAGCGGGACTAAGACCCAGTACTTC. It encodes CASSVDSGTKTQYF.

This sequence joins TRBV4-3 and TRBJ2-1, with D perhaps TRBD2 (6 bases). Germline loops: CDR1 LGHNA, CDR2 YSLEER. V shed 1 base and J shed 8 bases, with 12 bases lying between them. The CDR3 contains 14 residues. The CDR3 loop reads CASSQAEGRYEQFF. For the CDR3, the DNA is TGCGCCAGCAGCCAAGCGGAGGGCCGATATGAGCAGTTCTTC.

This chain uses TRBV7-2 with TRBJ2-5, with 16 bases aligning to TRBD2. Germline trimming cut 5 bases from V and 5 bases from J; bases unmatched to any gene: 11. Germline V gene data show CDR1 as SGHTA and CDR2 as FQGNSA. This CDR3 is built from 18 residues. The CDR3 DNA follows: TGTGCCAGCAGCACCTCGGGACTAGCGGGAGGGGGAGGTGAGACCCAGTACTTC. As protein: CASSTSGLAGGGGETQYF.